These 9 T cell receptor beta chains originate from one sample sequenced in a study of CD8 T cells in Susac syndrome. With random hexamers, reverse transcription was performed on about 0.5 to 1 ug of RNA. A single record per CDR3 protein comes from TCRdb applying MiXCR to the immunoSEQ multiplex PCR reads. The sample has some 100,000 distinct CDR3 sequences, roughly 96% seen once. Material for sequencing was CD8+ T cells from PBMCs. All receptors come from a human donor with Susac syndrome.

This chain joins TRBV28 and TRBJ2-7; D might be TRBD1 or TRBD2, each matching 5 bases. The CDR3 totals 14 residues. In germline, CDR1 is MDHEN, CDR2 SYDVKM. The germline V and J ends were trimmed by 2 bases and 3 bases, with 11 bases remaining between them. The CDR3 nucleotides read TGTGCCAGCAGTTTAGCCTCTGGGGGCTACGAGCAGTACTTC. It translates to CASSLASGGYEQYF.

J is TRBJ2-5 and V is TRBV24-1; no clear D gene. The germline V and J ends were trimmed by 4 bases and 0 bases, with 8 bases remaining between them. CDR1 and CDR2 (germline): KGHDR, SFDVKD. The CDR3 has 14 amino acids. As DNA, the CDR3 is TGTGCCACCAGTGAAGAGACCAACCAAGAGACCCAGTACTTC. Its protein is CATSEETNQETQYF.

The J gene is TRBJ2-1, the V gene TRBV12-3 or TRBV12-4; 8 nucleotides match TRBD2. The CDR3 is 15 residues long. Unmatched junction bases numbered 11, after V lost 6 bases and J lost 7 bases. The CDR3 DNA reads TGTGCCAGCAGCCTGCCGGGACTAGGGGGAAATGAGCAGTTCTTC. Its translation is CASSLPGLGGNEQFF.

This chain uses TRBV7-3 with TRBJ2-3, with D possibly TRBD1 on 5 matching bases. With 2 bases removed from V and 4 bases from J, the gap between germline ends came to 7 bases. Germline V gene sequence: CDR1 SGHTA, CDR2 FQGTGA. The CDR3 runs 13 residues. CDR3 in DNA: TGTGCCAGCAGCTTACCAGGGTCAGATACGCAGTATTTT. Translating it yields CASSLPGSDTQYF.

V and J are TRBV7-9 and TRBJ1-1; a weak D match, TRBD1 (5 bases). Germline loops: CDR1 SEHNR, CDR2 FQNEAQ (reference sequence). V was trimmed by 0 bases and J by 0 bases, leaving 11 bases between them. This CDR3 is built from 16 residues. As DNA, the CDR3 is TGTGCCAGCAGCTTAGCGCCGGGACGCATGAACACTGAAGCTTTCTTT. Protein product: CASSLAPGRMNTEAFF.

CDR3 loop: CSARDSSYEQYF. CDR3 bases: TGCAGTGCTAGAGACAGCTCCTACGAGCAGTACTTC. J is TRBJ2-7 and V is TRBV20-1; no clear D. CDR3 length equals 12 residues. The germline V gene encodes CDR1 DFQATT and CDR2 SNEGSKA (reference sequence). Trimming left V 0 bases short and J 0 bases short, with 3 bases between.

The chain has TRBV15 and TRBJ2-5, with D unclear. Trimming shortened V by 1 base and J by 0 bases, and 9 bases separated the two germline ends. The germline V gene has CDR1 LNHNV and CDR2 YYDKDF (reference sequence). The CDR3 totals 15 residues. The DNA of the CDR3 is TGTGCCACCAGCAGAGTTAGGCAGAACCAAGAGACCCAGTACTTC. Amino acid sequence: CATSRVRQNQETQYF.

This clonotype was seen a few times. The CDR3: CASKEGQNYGYTF. The CDR3 nucleotides are TGTGCCAGCAAAGAGGGACAGAACTATGGCTACACCTTC. The chain is built from TRBV6-1 and TRBJ1-2, with 7 bases matching TRBD1. Germline V CDR1 and CDR2: MNHNS, SASEGT. This CDR3 contains 13 residues. V lost 7 bases and J lost 2; bases outside the gene matches: 4.

CDR3 in DNA: TGCAGCGTATCCGGGACGTCTAGCACAGATACGCAGTATTTT. Amino acid sequence: CSVSGTSSTDTQYF. The chain is built from TRBV29-1 and TRBJ2-3; D may be TRBD1 or TRBD2 (5 bases each). From germline, CDR1 is SQVTM and CDR2 ANQGSEA. Trimming took off 6 bases at V and 0 bases at J, with 13 bases between the two ends. CDR3 length: 14 amino acids.